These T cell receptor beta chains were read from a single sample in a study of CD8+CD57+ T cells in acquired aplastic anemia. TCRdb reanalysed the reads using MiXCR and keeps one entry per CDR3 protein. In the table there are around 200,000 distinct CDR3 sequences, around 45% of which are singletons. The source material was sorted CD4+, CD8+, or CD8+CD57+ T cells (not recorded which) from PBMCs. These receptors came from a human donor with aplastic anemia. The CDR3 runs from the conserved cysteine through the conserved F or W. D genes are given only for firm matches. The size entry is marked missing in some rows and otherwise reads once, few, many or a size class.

CDR3 DNA: TGCAGTGCTAGGGGTGATACGCAGTATTTT
CDR3 protein: CSARGDTQYF
D gene: .
V gene: TRBV20-1
J gene: TRBJ2-3
clone size: .

CDR3 DNA: TGCAGTGCGCAGCCCTTGGACAGGGGACTCTCCTACGAGCAGTACTTC
CDR3 protein: CSAQPLDRGLSYEQYF
D gene: TRBD1
V gene: TRBV20-1
J gene: TRBJ2-7
clone size: .

CDR3 DNA: TGTGCCAGCAGTTACCAGTCTTCCCAGCAGTTCTTC
CDR3 protein: CASSYQSSQQFF
D gene: .
V gene: TRBV6-2/TRBV6-3
J gene: TRBJ2-1
clone size: many

CDR3 DNA: TGTGCCATCAGTGGCTCCGGGACAGGGGGCACCGGGGAGCTGTTTTTT
CDR3 protein: CAISGSGTGGTGELFF
D gene: TRBD1
V gene: TRBV10-3
J gene: TRBJ2-2
clone size: .

CDR3 DNA: TGCGCCAGCAGCCAAGATACAACAGGGAGCTCCTACGAGCAGTACTTC
CDR3 protein: CASSQDTTGSSYEQYF
D gene: .
V gene: TRBV4-3
J gene: TRBJ2-7
clone size: many

CDR3 DNA: TGTGCCAGTAGTATCGCGGGGAATGGCTACGAGCAGTACTTC
CDR3 protein: CASSIAGNGYEQYF
D gene: .
V gene: TRBV19
J gene: TRBJ2-7
clone size: .

CDR3 DNA: TGTGCCAGTGGCCGGACTCCTAACTATGGCTACACCTTC
CDR3 protein: CASGRTPNYGYTF
D gene: .
V gene: TRBV19
J gene: TRBJ1-2
clone size: .

CDR3 DNA: TGCAGCGTTGGGAGGAGGCAAGAGACCCAGTACTTC
CDR3 protein: CSVGRRQETQYF
D gene: .
V gene: TRBV29-1
J gene: TRBJ2-5
clone size: many

CDR3 DNA: TGTGCCAGCAGTGAGGGGTGGGCAGCCTACAATGAGCAGTTCTTC
CDR3 protein: CASSEGWAAYNEQFF
D gene: .
V gene: TRBV2
J gene: TRBJ2-1
clone size: .

CDR3 DNA: TGTGCCATCAGTGCGGACAGGGCTGGCTACGAGCAGTACTTC
CDR3 protein: CAISADRAGYEQYF
D gene: TRBD1
V gene: TRBV10-3
J gene: TRBJ2-7
clone size: .

CDR3 DNA: TGCAGTGCTGGGGGAGGAGATCAGCCCCAGCATTTT
CDR3 protein: CSAGGGDQPQHF
D gene: .
V gene: TRBV20-1
J gene: TRBJ1-5
clone size: .

CDR3 DNA: TGTGCCAGCAGTGAAGTCGCGGATACGCAGTATTTT
CDR3 protein: CASSEVADTQYF
D gene: .
V gene: TRBV2
J gene: TRBJ2-3
clone size: many

CDR3 DNA: TGTGCCAGCACCCCCCCCTCGGGCGAGCAGTACTTC
CDR3 protein: CASTPPSGEQYF
D gene: .
V gene: TRBV7-2
J gene: TRBJ2-7
clone size: .

CDR3 DNA: TGCAGTGCTAGAGTCGGCAGTACCTACGAGCAGTACTTC
CDR3 protein: CSARVGSTYEQYF
D gene: .
V gene: TRBV20-1
J gene: TRBJ2-7
clone size: .

CDR3 DNA: TGTGCCAGCAGCTTCCCAGTGTGGGAGACCCAGTACTTC
CDR3 protein: CASSFPVWETQYF
D gene: .
V gene: TRBV7-3
J gene: TRBJ2-5
clone size: .

CDR3 DNA: TGCGCCAGCAGTGAGTACTCTACGGGAGGTCTTGGGAATGAGCAGTTCTTC
CDR3 protein: CASSEYSTGGLGNEQFF
D gene: TRBD2
V gene: TRBV10-1
J gene: TRBJ2-1
clone size: .

CDR3 DNA: TGTGCCAGCAAACCAGGGCAGGGGGGGAACACTGAAGCTTTCTTT
CDR3 protein: CASKPGQGGNTEAFF
D gene: TRBD1
V gene: TRBV6-4
J gene: TRBJ1-1
clone size: many

CDR3 DNA: TGTGCCACCAGCAGCCCCTATAGCGGGAGGGCCGTCGAGCAGTACTTC
CDR3 protein: CATSSPYSGRAVEQYF
D gene: TRBD2
V gene: TRBV15
J gene: TRBJ2-7
clone size: .

CDR3 DNA: TGTGCCAGCAGCTACGACAACTATGGCTACACCTTC
CDR3 protein: CASSYDNYGYTF
D gene: .
V gene: TRBV7-3
J gene: TRBJ1-2
clone size: .

CDR3 DNA: TGTGCCATCAAGAGGGTAGGGTACGAGCAGTACTTC
CDR3 protein: CAIKRVGYEQYF
D gene: .
V gene: TRBV10-3
J gene: TRBJ2-7
clone size: .

CDR3 DNA: TGTGCCAGTAGTATTCAGGCAATGCTGGGTGAGCAGTTCTTC
CDR3 protein: CASSIQAMLGEQFF
D gene: .
V gene: TRBV19
J gene: TRBJ2-1
clone size: .

CDR3 DNA: TGCGCCAGCGGAGGGACAGGGCGCTTCGATCGCTACACCTTC
CDR3 protein: CASGGTGRFDRYTF
D gene: TRBD1
V gene: TRBV10-1
J gene: TRBJ1-2
clone size: .

CDR3 DNA: TGTGCCAGCAGTGATAACGGGATCTATGGCTACACCTTC
CDR3 protein: CASSDNGIYGYTF
D gene: .
V gene: TRBV2
J gene: TRBJ1-2
clone size: many

CDR3 DNA: TGTGCCAGCAGCCACGGGACTAGCGGATCCTACGAGCAGTACTTC
CDR3 protein: CASSHGTSGSYEQYF
D gene: TRBD2
V gene: TRBV7-9
J gene: TRBJ2-7
clone size: .